The T cell receptor beta chain described here comes from a study of blood T cell repertoires in COVID-19. As for the study in general: The samples span acute and convalescent COVID-19 from the United States, Italy and Spain. PBMCs, B-cell-depleted T cells, or T cells were the source of the cDNA or gDNA that made up the material.

This CDR3 contains 14 residues. V was cut by 5 bases and J by 10 bases, with 20 bases left in between. The germline gives CDR1 LNHDA, CDR2 SQIVND (reference sequence). As processed by the authors: Amplified reference gene primers provided the basis for estimating nucleated cell counts. Only in-frame clones appear in the TCRdb table, and some are missing; sequencing was by immunoSEQ multiplex PCR. V, J and clone size reflect that table, while D and trimming were determined from the DNA. There are over 45,000 clones in the sample; around four fifths occur only once, and 6.5% to 9% lies in the top ten. The sequence was collected from a man aged 55 to 70 with active COVID-19. Sequencing was performed on peripheral blood. This rearrangement joins TRBV19 to TRBJ1-1; a possible D gene is TRBD1 (5 bases). The CDR3 DNA reads as TGTGCCAGTAGTCCTCCTTCAGGGTCTAGGGGAGCTTTCTTT. It specifies CASSPPSGSRGAFF.